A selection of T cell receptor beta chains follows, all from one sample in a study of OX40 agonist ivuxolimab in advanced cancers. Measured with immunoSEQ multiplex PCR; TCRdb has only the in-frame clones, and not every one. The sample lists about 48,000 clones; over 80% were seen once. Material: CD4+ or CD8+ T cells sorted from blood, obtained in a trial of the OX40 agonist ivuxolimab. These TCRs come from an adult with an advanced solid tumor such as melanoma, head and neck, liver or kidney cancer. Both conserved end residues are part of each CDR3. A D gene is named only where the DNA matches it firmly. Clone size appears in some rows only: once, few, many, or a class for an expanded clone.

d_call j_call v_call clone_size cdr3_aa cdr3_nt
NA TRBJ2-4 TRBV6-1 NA CASARVSKNIQYF TGTGCCAGCGCCAGGGTTAGCAAAAACATTCAGTACTTC
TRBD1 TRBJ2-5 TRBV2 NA CASSEGGLQTQYF TGTGCCAGCAGCGAAGGGGGCTTGCAGACCCAGTACTTC
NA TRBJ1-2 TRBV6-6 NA CASSYSNEGRYGYTF TGTGCCAGCAGTTACTCGAACGAGGGGCGCTATGGCTACACCTTC
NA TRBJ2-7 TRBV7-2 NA CASSSQGSRYEQYF TGTGCCAGCAGCTCCCAGGGGTCCCGCTACGAGCAGTACTTC
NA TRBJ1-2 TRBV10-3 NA CAITNQIGPGGYTF TGTGCCATCACTAACCAAATTGGGCCGGGTGGCTACACCTTC
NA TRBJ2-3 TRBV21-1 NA CASSALASSTDTQYF TGTGCCAGCAGCGCACTAGCGTCTAGCACAGATACGCAGTATTTT
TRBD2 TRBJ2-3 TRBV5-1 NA CASTWTSGGAVDTQYF TGCGCCAGCACCTGGACTAGCGGGGGGGCGGTAGATACGCAGTATTTT
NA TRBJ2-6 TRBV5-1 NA CASSMSTASGANVLTF TGCGCCAGCAGCATGTCTACTGCCTCTGGGGCCAACGTCCTGACTTTC
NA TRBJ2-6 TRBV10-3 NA CAISTEISGANVLTF TGTGCCATCAGTACAGAGATCTCTGGGGCCAACGTCCTGACTTTC
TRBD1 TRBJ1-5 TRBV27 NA CASSPGTETSTRRNQPQHF TGTGCCAGCAGTCCAGGGACAGAGACCTCTACTAGACGTAATCAGCCCCAGCATTTT
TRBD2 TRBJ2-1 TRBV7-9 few CASSPVLAGGNEQFF TGTGCCAGCAGCCCTGTGCTAGCGGGGGGCAATGAGCAGTTCTTC
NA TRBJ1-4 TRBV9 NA CASSAGDHNEKLFF TGTGCCAGCAGCGCTGGGGACCATAATGAAAAACTGTTTTTT
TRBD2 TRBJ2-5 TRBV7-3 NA CASSPFGLADQETQYF TGTGCCAGCAGCCCGTTCGGACTAGCGGACCAAGAGACCCAGTACTTC
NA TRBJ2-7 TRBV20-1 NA CSVNDNYEQYF TGCAGTGTAAATGACAACTACGAGCAGTACTTC
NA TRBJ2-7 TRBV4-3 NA CASSPRRPGEQYF TGCGCCAGCAGCCCCAGACGACCCGGCGAGCAGTACTTC
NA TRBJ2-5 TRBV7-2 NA CASSTSKGLRAAQYF TGTGCCAGCAGCACCTCAAAGGGGCTGCGAGCGGCCCAGTACTTC
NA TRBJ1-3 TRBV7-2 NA CASSLVQGNTIYF TGTGCCAGCAGCTTAGTCCAGGGGAACACCATATATTTT
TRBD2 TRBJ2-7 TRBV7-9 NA CASSLSSGGAVHSYEQYF TGTGCCAGCAGCTTATCTAGCGGGGGGGCCGTCCACTCCTACGAGCAGTACTTC
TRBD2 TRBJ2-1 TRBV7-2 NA CASSFGGAGLNEQFF TGTGCCAGCAGCTTCGGGGGGGCCGGTTTGAATGAGCAGTTCTTC
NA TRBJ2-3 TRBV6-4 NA CASRFDTQYF TGTGCCAGCAGATTTGATACGCAGTATTTT
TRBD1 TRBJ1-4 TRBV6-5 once CASSYSTSGGEKLFF TGTGCCAGCAGTTACTCGACCTCAGGGGGTGAAAAACTGTTTTTT
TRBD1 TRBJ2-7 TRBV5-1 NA CASSQLGQSYEQYF TGCGCCAGCAGCCAACTGGGACAGTCCTACGAGCAGTACTTC
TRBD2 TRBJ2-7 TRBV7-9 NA CASSLAGTSGGLSYEQYF TGTGCCAGCAGCTTAGCGGGGACTAGCGGGGGCCTATCCTACGAGCAGTACTTC
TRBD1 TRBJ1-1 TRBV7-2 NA CASSLDGGQGAEAFF TGTGCCAGCAGCTTAGACGGCGGCCAGGGGGCTGAAGCTTTCTTT
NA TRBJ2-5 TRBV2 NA CASSLRGLPQETQYF TGTGCCAGCAGTCTCCGAGGACTACCACAAGAGACCCAGTACTTC
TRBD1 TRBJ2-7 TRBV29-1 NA CSVSTTGTAEQYF TGCAGCGTTTCCACGACAGGGACCGCCGAGCAGTACTTC
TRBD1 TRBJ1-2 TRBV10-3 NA CAISEGQDLYGYTF TGTGCCATCAGTGAAGGACAGGATCTCTATGGCTACACCTTC
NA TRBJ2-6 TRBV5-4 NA CATSGYSGANVLTF TGTGCCACCTCGGGCTACTCTGGGGCCAACGTCCTGACTTTC
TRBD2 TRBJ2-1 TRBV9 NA CASSDSGGGYNEQFF TGTGCCAGCAGCGATAGCGGGGGGGGTTACAATGAGCAGTTCTTC
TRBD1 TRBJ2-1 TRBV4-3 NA CASSQHPQGVRGNEQFF TGCGCCAGCAGCCAACATCCTCAGGGGGTCCGCGGGAATGAGCAGTTCTTC
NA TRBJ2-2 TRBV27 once CASSLQHQSGELFF TGTGCCAGCAGCCTACAGCATCAATCCGGGGAGCTGTTTTTT
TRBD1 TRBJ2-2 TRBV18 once CASSTRFGTGFPGELFF TGTGCCAGCTCGACCAGGTTCGGGACAGGGTTTCCCGGGGAGCTGTTTTTT
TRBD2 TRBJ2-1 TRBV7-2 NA CASSYSGGLEQFF TGTGCCAGCAGCTATAGCGGGGGACTAGAGCAGTTCTTC
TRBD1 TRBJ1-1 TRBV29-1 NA CSPQGAGNTEAFF TGCAGCCCACAGGGGGCTGGGAACACTGAAGCTTTCTTT
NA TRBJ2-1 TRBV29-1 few CSVDPPIRGGNNEQFF TGCAGCGTTGATCCCCCAATCAGGGGTGGGAACAATGAGCAGTTCTTC
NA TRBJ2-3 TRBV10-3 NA CAISDLTRTRVSTDTQYF TGTGCCATCAGTGACCTGACCCGGACCCGGGTATCCACAGATACGCAGTATTTT
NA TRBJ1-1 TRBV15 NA CATSRDPVFGTEAFF TGTGCCACCAGCAGAGATCCCGTTTTTGGGACTGAAGCTTTCTTT
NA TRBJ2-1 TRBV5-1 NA CASKPRGGQSAYNEQFF TGCGCCAGCAAACCCCGGGGTGGGCAGAGCGCCTACAATGAGCAGTTCTTC
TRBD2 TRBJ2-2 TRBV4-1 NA CASKPRMLTGGTGELFF TGCGCCAGCAAACCAAGAATGTTAACGGGGGGCACCGGGGAGCTGTTTTTT
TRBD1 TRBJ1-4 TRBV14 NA CASSQGGTGGQKLFF TGTGCCAGCAGCCAAGGCGGGACAGGGGGCCAAAAACTGTTTTTT
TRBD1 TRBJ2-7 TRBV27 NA CASSLRAGGPYEQYF TGTGCCAGCAGTTTACGGGCAGGGGGACCCTACGAGCAGTACTTC
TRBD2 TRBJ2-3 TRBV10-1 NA CASFLAGGKPSTDTQYF TGCGCCAGCTTTCTAGCGGGGGGCAAACCAAGCACAGATACGCAGTATTTT
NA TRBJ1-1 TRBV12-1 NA CASSYPGTRCTEAFF TGTGCCAGCAGCTATCCAGGGACACGGTGCACTGAAGCTTTCTTT
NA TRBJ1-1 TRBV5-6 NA CASSSGFEAFF TGTGCCAGCAGCTCCGGATTTGAAGCTTTCTTT
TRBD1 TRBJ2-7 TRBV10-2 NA CASRRDSHEQYF TGCGCCAGCAGGAGGGACAGCCACGAGCAGTACTTC
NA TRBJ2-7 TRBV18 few CASSLWGDRYEQYF TGTGCCAGCTCACTATGGGGGGACCGCTACGAGCAGTACTTC